The T cell receptor beta chain under discussion was sequenced for a study of T cell responses to AZD1222 COVID-19 vaccine. Findings and caveats of the study: At 160-218 and 743-854, vaccine-associated CD4 TCRs were dominant, and they spanned spike. AZD1222 recipients seropositive at baseline numbered only 5 to 7.

In regard to this clone: Its antigen is not identified.

Germline-derived CDR1 and CDR2 are SGHNT and YYREEE (reference sequence). V shed 1 base and J shed 5 bases, with 7 bases lying between them. The CDR3 consists of 12 residues. Profiling relied on immunoSEQ multiplex PCR, and the TCRdb table lists in-frame clones only, not all of them. The table records some 180,000 clones, about 93% of them present only once. J is TRBJ2-7 and V is TRBV5-4; TRBD2 is a possible D gene (5 bases). The material was peripheral blood, obtained 28 days after the second dose of the MenACWY control vaccine. The clonotype comes from an adult who received the MenACWY meningococcal vaccine as a control. The DNA of the CDR3 is TGTGCCAGCAGCTTGCAAGCGGACGAGCAGTACTTC. Amino acid sequence: CASSLQADEQYF.